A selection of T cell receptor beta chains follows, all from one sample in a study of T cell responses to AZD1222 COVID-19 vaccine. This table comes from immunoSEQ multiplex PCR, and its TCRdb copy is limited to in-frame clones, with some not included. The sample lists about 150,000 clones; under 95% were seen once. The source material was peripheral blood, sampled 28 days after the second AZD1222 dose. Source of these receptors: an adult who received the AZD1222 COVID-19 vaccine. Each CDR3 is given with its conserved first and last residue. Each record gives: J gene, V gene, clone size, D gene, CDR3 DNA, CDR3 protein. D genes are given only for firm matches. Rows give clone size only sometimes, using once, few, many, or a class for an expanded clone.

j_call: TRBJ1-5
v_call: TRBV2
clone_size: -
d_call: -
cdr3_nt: TGTGCCAGCAGTGGTTCAGAAGCAAATCAGCCCCAGCATTTT
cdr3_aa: CASSGSEANQPQHF

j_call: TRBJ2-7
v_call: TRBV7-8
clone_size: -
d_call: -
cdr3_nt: TGTGCCAGCAGTAGGACAGCCGTAAGCTCCTACGAGCAGTACTTC
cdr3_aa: CASSRTAVSSYEQYF

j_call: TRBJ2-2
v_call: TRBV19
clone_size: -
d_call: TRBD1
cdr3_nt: TGTGCCAGTAGTCTACACTGGACAGGGAACACCGGGGAGCTGTTTTTT
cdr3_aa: CASSLHWTGNTGELFF

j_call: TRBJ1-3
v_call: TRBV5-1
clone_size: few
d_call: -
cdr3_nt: TGCGCCAGCAGCTTGGAGGTGGCTGGAAACACCATATATTTT
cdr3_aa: CASSLEVAGNTIYF

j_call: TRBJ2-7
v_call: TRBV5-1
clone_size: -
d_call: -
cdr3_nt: TGCGCCAGCAGCTTGGCTCAGGAGGGGCAGTACTTC
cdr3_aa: CASSLAQEGQYF

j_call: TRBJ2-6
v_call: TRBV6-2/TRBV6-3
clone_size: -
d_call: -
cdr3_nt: TGTGCCAGCAGTTATGAGGGCCCCGGGGCCAACGTCCTGACTTTC
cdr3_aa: CASSYEGPGANVLTF

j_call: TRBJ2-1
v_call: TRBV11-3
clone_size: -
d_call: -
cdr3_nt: TGTGCCAGCAGCTTAGATAGGGACAATGAGCAGTTCTTC
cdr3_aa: CASSLDRDNEQFF

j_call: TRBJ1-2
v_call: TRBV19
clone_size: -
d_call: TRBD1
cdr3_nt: TGTGCCAGTAGCGACAGGGACTATGGCTACACCTTC
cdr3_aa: CASSDRDYGYTF

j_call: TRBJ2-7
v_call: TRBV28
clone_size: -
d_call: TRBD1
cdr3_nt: TGTGCCAGCAGTTCGGGACAGGCCTGGGAGCAGTACTTC
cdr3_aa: CASSSGQAWEQYF

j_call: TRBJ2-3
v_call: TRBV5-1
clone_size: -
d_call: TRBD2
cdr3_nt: TGCGCCAGCAGCGCGGAACTAGCGGGAGGAGGGACTTCTAGCACAGATACGCAGTATTTT
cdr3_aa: CASSAELAGGGTSSTDTQYF

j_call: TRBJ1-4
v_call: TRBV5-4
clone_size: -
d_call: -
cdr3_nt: TGTGCCAGCAGCCAAGGACAGCCTAATGAAAAACTGTTTTTT
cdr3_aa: CASSQGQPNEKLFF

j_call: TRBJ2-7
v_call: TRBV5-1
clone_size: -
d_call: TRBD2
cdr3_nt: TGCGCCAGCAGTCCAAGTCGGGAGGAGGCCTACGAGCAGTACTTC
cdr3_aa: CASSPSREEAYEQYF